Presented here are 19 T cell receptor beta chains from one specimen sequenced in a study of T cells in Graves' hyperthyroidism and ophthalmopathy (dated by TCRdb to between 2018 and 2021). Library generation was performed with multiplex PCR. TCRdb shows the sequencer as Illumina HiSeq 2000. The TCR beta CDR3 regions were amplified from RNA transcripts. The TCR CDR3 was subjected to a first round of RT-PCR using the HTBI primer set and the Qiagen OneStep RT-PCR kit. The public reads were reprocessed in TCRdb via fastp at Q25 and MiXCR, keeping in-frame beta chains. Here each entry gathers all rows of one CDR3 protein and keeps the most common genes and DNA. This sample is represented by 650,000 to 750,000 distinct CDR3 sequences; about 14% of them were singletons. The top ten constitute roughly 10% of the sample. The sequencing sample was made of blood. All receptors come from a woman aged 18 to 35 with Graves' hyperthyroidism.

A few counts support this clonotype. The chain joins TRBV4-3 to TRBJ2-7, with TRBD2 identical over 7 bases. CDR1 LGHNA and CDR2 YSLEER come from the germline V gene. V shed 4 bases, J shed 5 bases, and the junction held 17 bases outside the gene matches. The CDR3 loop spans 17 amino acids. DNA for the CDR3: TGCGCCAGCAGCCCATACACCCCGACTAGCTATGGGCACGAGCAGTACTTC. It is translated as CASSPYTPTSYGHEQYF.

This clonotype was seen ten or more times. J is TRBJ2-1 and V is TRBV3-1; the D gene is possibly TRBD1 (5 bases). The germline CDR1 and CDR2 sequences are LGHDT and YNNKEL (reference sequence). Trimming removed 6 bases at V and 8 bases at J, with 8 bases between. This CDR3 is built from 11 residues. The CDR3 sequence: CASRLRDEQFF. The CDR3 nucleotides are TGTGCCAGCAGGCTCAGGGATGAGCAGTTCTTC.

This clonotype occurred many times. The chain carries TRBV30 and TRBJ2-1, with TRBD2 identical over 9 bases. V lost 1 base and J lost 2; bases outside the gene matches: 3. CDR1 is GTSNPN and CDR2 is SVGIG in the germline V gene (reference sequence). CDR3 length: 15 residues. The CDR3 region has the DNA TGTGCCTGGAGTGGCGGGAGGGGGACCTACAATGAGCAGTTCTTC. This translates into CAWSGGRGTYNEQFF. Drawing the rest from reference TRBV30 and TRBJ2-1, the complete variable domain is SQTIHQWPATLVQPVGSPLSLECTVEGTSNPNLYWYRQAAGRGLQLLFYSVGIGQISSEVPQNLSASRPQDRQFILSSKKLLLSDSGFYLCAWSGGRGTYNEQFFGPGTRLTVL.

There are a few counts of this clonotype. The gene calls are TRBV6-1 and TRBJ2-7, with D hard to call. The CDR3 consists of 16 residues. The germline V gene encodes CDR1 MNHNS and CDR2 SASEGT. V was trimmed by 6 bases and J by 3 bases, leaving 21 bases between them. CDR3 sequence reads: CASSRSSVGAFYEQYF. In DNA, the CDR3 is TGTGCCAGCAGCCGCTCCAGTGTTGGAGCTTTCTACGAGCAGTACTTC.

This clonotype has a count of ten or more. The chain combines TRBV28 with TRBJ2-7, with 11 bases aligning to TRBD1. Germline assignment: CDR1 MDHEN and CDR2 SYDVKM. Trimming at V came to 4 bases and at J to 6 bases, leaving 5 bases not matched to a gene. The CDR3 has 14 residues. CDR3 sequence reads: CASSWDRGGTEQYF. CDR3 DNA sequence: TGTGCCAGCAGTTGGGACAGGGGGGGTACCGAGCAGTACTTC.

This rearrangement joins TRBV4-3 to TRBJ2-7, with no clear D. CDR3 length equals 14 residues. Trimming removed 3 bases from V and 0 bases from J, with 9 bases in between. Germline CDR1 is LGHNA and CDR2 is YSLEER. This chain's CDR3 is CASSHDSSSYEQYF. The CDR3 DNA reads TGCGCCAGCAGCCACGACTCCAGCTCCTACGAGCAGTACTTC.

This clonotype has at least ten counts. This chain's CDR3 is CASSLRLAGERADTQYF. The DNA for the CDR3 is TGTGCCAGCAGTTTGCGACTAGCGGGAGAACGAGCAGATACGCAGTATTTT. The chain couples TRBV6-5 to TRBJ2-3; 12 nucleotides line up with TRBD2. V shed 4 bases and J 4 bases; nucleotides not matched to a gene: 9. Germline V gene data show CDR1 as MNHEY and CDR2 as SVGAGI. The CDR3 has 17 residues.

This clonotype was detected a few times. The chain is built from TRBV28 and TRBJ2-3; tentatively, D is TRBD1 (6 bases). The germline gives CDR1 MDHEN, CDR2 SYDVKM. The V gene lost 6 bases and the J gene lost 0 bases, with 13 bases spanning the gap. The CDR3 loop spans 15 amino acids. CDR3 region: CASSVQGMSTDTQYF. Here the CDR3 DNA reads TGTGCCAGCAGCGTACAGGGAATGAGCACAGATACGCAGTATTTT.

This chain connects TRBV13 to TRBJ1-1; D may be TRBD1 (6 bases). This CDR3 is 15 amino acids long. Trimming removed 4 bases from V and 0 bases from J, with 12 bases in between. In germline, CDR1 is PRHDT, CDR2 FYEKMQ (reference sequence). This CDR3 reads CASSYPTGLNTEAFF. DNA for the CDR3: TGTGCCAGCAGCTATCCGACAGGATTGAACACTGAAGCTTTCTTT.

This clonotype has a single count. A read error may be the cause here, since a much bigger clone is one base away. The chain couples TRBV6-1 to TRBJ1-3; 7 nucleotides agree with TRBD1. The CDR3 covers 16 residues. Germline V gives CDR1 MNHNS, CDR2 SASEGT. In nucleotides, the CDR3 is TGTGCCAGCAGTCCGGGGACAGTTAGCTCTGGAAACACCGTATATTTT. Its protein is CASSPGTVSSGNTVYF.

This clonotype was recorded many times. This chain uses TRBV30 with TRBJ1-5; TRBD1 agrees at 7 bases. V lost 0 bases to trimming and J lost 7 bases; unmatched junction nucleotides: 12. This CDR3 comprises 16 residues. Per the germline V gene, CDR1 is GTSNPN and CDR2 is SVGIG (reference sequence). The DNA of the CDR3 is TGTGCCTGGAGTGTGGGGCAGGGGGGGGCCAGGCAGCCCCAGCATTTT. It codes for CAWSVGQGGARQPQHF. The variable domain in full, completed from reference TRBV30 and TRBJ1-5, reads SQTIHQWPATLVQPVGSPLSLECTVEGTSNPNLYWYRQAAGRGLQLLFYSVGIGQISSEVPQNLSASRPQDRQFILSSKKLLLSDSGFYLCAWSVGQGGARQPQHFGDGTRLSIL.

The chain recombines TRBV7-3 with TRBJ1-6, with 8 positions matching TRBD1. J was trimmed by 5 bases and V by 6 bases; bases with no gene match: 12. The CDR3 totals 17 residues. Germline lookup yields CDR1 SGHTA and CDR2 FQGTGA. CDR3 DNA: TGTGCCAGCAGGTCCCCGACAGGGGCGCGGGATAATTCACCCCTCCACTTT. Translation: CASRSPTGARDNSPLHF.

V gene TRBV9 combines with J gene TRBJ2-2; perhaps TRBD2 as D (5 bases). Germline V gene lookup returns CDR1 SGDLS and CDR2 YYNGEE. Trimming removed 0 bases from V and 4 bases from J, with 10 bases in between. The CDR3 spans 15 residues. The CDR3 DNA is TGTGCCAGCAGCGTAGTCGGAGGCGGCACCGGGGAGCTGTTTTTT. It specifies CASSVVGGGTGELFF. Full variable domain (missing parts from reference TRBV9 and TRBJ2-2): DSGVTQTPKHLITATGQRVTLRCSPRSGDLSVYWYQQSLDQGLQFLIQYYNGEERAKGNILERFSAQQFPDLHSELNLSSLELGDSALYFCASSVVGGGTGELFFGEGSRLTVL.

This clonotype was recorded a few times. The chain combines TRBV2 with TRBJ2-7, with 9 nucleotides matching TRBD2. V lost 8 bases and J lost 2; bases outside the gene matches: 7. CDR3 length: 14 residues. CDR1 and CDR2 from the germline V gene are SNHLY and FYNNEI. CDR3 nucleotide sequence: TGTGCCAGCCGAAGCGGGAGGCCCCCCTACGAGCAGTACTTC. Its translation is CASRSGRPPYEQYF.

The chain is built from TRBV12-3 or TRBV12-4 and TRBJ2-5, with D perhaps being TRBD1 or TRBD2 (5 bases each). CDR3 length: 13 amino acids. Trimming pared 7 bases from V and 4 bases from J, leaving 13 bases between. CDR3 DNA sequence: TGTGCCAGCACTCCGGGACGGAGAGAGACCCAGTACTTC. Translated, it gives CASTPGRRETQYF.

This clonotype was recorded many times. The CDR3 nucleotides are TGTGCCAGCAGTTACGACCTCCCGGGGCGGAATGAAAAACTGTTTTTT. Its translation is CASSYDLPGRNEKLFF. The chain couples TRBV6-5 to TRBJ1-4, with a weak D call TRBD1 (5 bases). CDR3 length: 16 residues. The V end lost 2 bases, the J end lost 5 bases, and 15 bases lay between the germline ends. Germline CDR1 is MNHEY and CDR2 is SVGAGI.

This clonotype has only a few counts. The J gene is TRBJ1-2, the V gene TRBV12-3 or TRBV12-4; 8 bases agree with TRBD1. With 5 bases clipped from V and 4 bases from J, the junction kept 12 bases outside the gene matches. This CDR3 is built from 16 residues. The CDR3 is CASSTLGQGGSYGYTF. The CDR3 coding sequence is TGTGCCAGCAGTACCCTCGGACAGGGCGGGAGCTATGGCTACACCTTC.

The chain employs TRBV11-3 and TRBJ2-1, with 7 bases fitting TRBD2. The CDR3 loop spans 12 amino acids. Losses at the gene ends were 5 bases for V and 9 bases for J; bases not matched to a gene: 4. Per germline, CDR1 SGHNT and CDR2 YENEEA. The CDR3: CASSHTGGEQFF. DNA of the CDR3: TGTGCCAGCAGCCACACGGGGGGTGAGCAGTTCTTC. The full variable domain, rest sourced from reference TRBV11-3 and TRBJ2-1, is EAGVVQSPRYKIIEKKQPVAFWCNPISGHNTLYWYLQNLGQGPELLIRYENEEAVDDSQLPKDRFSAERLKGVDSTLKIQPAELGDSAVYLCASSHTGGEQFFGPGTRLTVL.

The chain couples TRBV27 to TRBJ2-1; 10 positions agree with TRBD1. The V gene's germline CDR1 is MNHEY and CDR2 SMNVEV (reference sequence). CDR3 size: 16 residues. Trimming cost V 5 bases and J 10 bases; bases outside gene matches: 14. CDR3 sequence: CASSPLTGGIGVEQFF. The DNA for the CDR3 is TGTGCCAGCAGTCCTCTGACAGGGGGCATAGGGGTGGAGCAGTTCTTC.